The 20 T cell receptor beta chains listed next were all sequenced from one sample in a study of T cell responses to AZD1222 COVID-19 vaccine. The protocol was immunoSEQ multiplex PCR, while the TCRdb copy is restricted to in-frame clones and leaves out a portion. In the table there are 45,000 to 65,000 clones, approximately 88% of which are singletons. Source: peripheral blood, taken 28 days after the second AZD1222 dose. The receptors stem from an adult who received the AZD1222 COVID-19 vaccine.

This clone was observed a handful of times. The chain's CDR3 is CATSDLGPNQPQHF. As DNA, the CDR3 is TGTGCCACCAGTGACTTGGGACCTAATCAGCCCCAGCATTTT. This chain uses TRBV24-1 with TRBJ1-5; D might be TRBD1 (5 bases). The CDR3 has 14 residues. The germline CDR1 and CDR2 sequences are KGHDR and SFDVKD. Trimming removed 4 bases from V and 4 bases from J, with 10 bases in between.

V gene TRBV7-8 combines with J gene TRBJ2-1, with 7 bases aligning to TRBD1. The CDR3 totals 13 residues. The V gene's germline CDR1 is SGHVS and CDR2 FQNEAQ. V shed 5 bases and J 9 bases; nucleotides not matched to a gene: 7. The DNA of the CDR3 is TGTGCCAGCAGCCTTACCCGGGACAGTGAGCAGTTCTTC. Its translation: CASSLTRDSEQFF. The full variable domain, in which reference TRBV7-8 and TRBJ2-1 provide the parts outside the CDR3, is GAGVSQSPRYKVAKRGQDVALRCDPISGHVSLFWYQQALGQGPEFLTYFQNEAQLDKSGLPSDRFFAERPEGSVSTLKIQRTQQEDSAVYLCASSLTRDSEQFFGPGTRLTVL.

The chain uses TRBV24-1 and TRBJ2-5; D remains unclear. V lost 0 bases, J lost 0 bases, and 10 bases lay in between. The CDR3 runs to 16 residues. Per the germline V gene, CDR1 is KGHDR and CDR2 is SFDVKD. The chain's CDR3 is CATSDLGRRNQETQYF. CDR3 DNA sequence: TGTGCCACCAGTGATTTGGGGCGCAGGAACCAAGAGACCCAGTACTTC.

The V gene is TRBV9, the J gene TRBJ2-2; no definite D call. Trimming pared 0 bases from V and 7 bases from J, leaving 10 bases between. Germline V gene data show CDR1 as SGDLS and CDR2 as YYNGEE. The CDR3 totals 14 residues. CDR3 sequence (DNA): TGTGCCAGCAGCGTAGGTAACCGCTACGGGGAGCTGTTTTTT. Translating gives CASSVGNRYGELFF.

This sequence joins TRBV5-5 and TRBJ1-5; D is undetermined. V shed 4 bases and J shed 1 base, with 21 bases lying between them. Germline V gene sequence: CDR1 SGHKS, CDR2 YYEKEE (reference sequence). CDR3 size: 18 residues. The CDR3 sequence is CASSRSARDLMSNQPQHF. CDR3 bases: TGTGCCAGCAGCCGTTCGGCCCGAGACCTTATGAGCAATCAGCCCCAGCATTTT. Full variable domain (rest looked up from reference TRBV5-5 and TRBJ1-5): DAGVTQSPTHLIKTRGQQVTLRCSPISGHKSVSWYQQVLGQGPQFIFQYYEKEERGRGNFPDRFSARQFPNYSSELNVNALLLGDSALYLCASSRSARDLMSNQPQHFGDGTRLSIL.

The chain employs TRBV5-6 and TRBJ2-1; 9 positions match TRBD1. The V gene end was trimmed by 3 bases and the J gene end by 7 bases; junction bases not matched to a gene: 8. Germline-derived CDR1 and CDR2 are SGHDT and YYEEEE. This CDR3 region has 15 residues. DNA of the CDR3: TGTGCCAGCAGCTCGGACAGGGGCCGGGTGAATGAGCAGTTCTTC. Its translation is CASSSDRGRVNEQFF.

This clone has just a few counts. V is TRBV28 and J is TRBJ1-6; tentatively, D is TRBD1 (5 bases). V dropped 4 bases and J dropped 9 bases, with 16 bases sitting between them. Germline values: CDR1 MDHEN, CDR2 SYDVKM. The CDR3 runs 15 residues. DNA of the CDR3: TGTGCCAGCAGTTCGCCGGGGGTGCAAGGTTCACCCCTCCACTTT. Translating gives CASSSPGVQGSPLHF.

V usage is TRBV20-1 and J usage is TRBJ1-2; D unresolved. Germline CDR1 and CDR2: DFQATT and SNEGSKA (reference sequence). This CDR3 contains 11 residues. The V and J ends lost 3 bases and 8 bases respectively, with 10 bases between them. The CDR3, as DNA: TGCAGTGCTAGGTCCCTCCCCGGCTACACCTTC. Its protein product is CSARSLPGYTF.

This clone has a single count. This chain connects TRBV27 to TRBJ2-1; perhaps D is TRBD1 or TRBD2 (5 bases each). Germline values: CDR1 MNHEY, CDR2 SMNVEV (reference sequence). The V and J ends lost 7 bases and 7 bases respectively, with 14 bases between them. CDR3 length: 13 residues. The CDR3 protein is CASNRPGRNEQFF. Here the CDR3 DNA reads TGTGCCAGCAACAGGCCGGGAAGGAATGAGCAGTTCTTC.

The chain carries TRBV12-3 or TRBV12-4 and TRBJ1-2; D not certain. The length of the CDR3 is 13 residues. V was trimmed by 5 bases and J by 4 bases, leaving 11 bases between them. As DNA, the CDR3 is TGTGCCAGCAGTCCTGCGGGCGTCTATGGCTACACCTTC. This codes for CASSPAGVYGYTF.

The chain links TRBV7-3 to TRBJ2-1, with D perhaps matching TRBD1 or TRBD2 (5 bases each). The CDR3 contains 16 residues. From germline, CDR1 is SGHTA and CDR2 FQGTGA. Trimming stripped 4 bases from V and 1 base from J, with 14 bases between. The CDR3 region has the DNA TGTGCCAGCAGCTCCCTATCGGGACCTTCCTACAATGAGCAGTTCTTC. Amino acids: CASSSLSGPSYNEQFF.

The J gene is TRBJ2-5, the V gene TRBV11-2, with D perhaps TRBD2 (5 bases). Germline CDR1 and CDR2: SGHAT and FQNNGV. V lost 5 bases and J 4 bases, leaving 14 bases between the germline ends. The CDR3 is 14 amino acids. CDR3 sequence (DNA): TGTGCCAGCAGCCCTAGACTACCTACAGAGACCCAGTACTTC. Translating gives CASSPRLPTETQYF.

This clone was seen a single time. The V call is TRBV19, the J call TRBJ1-4, with D hard to call. With 2 bases removed from V and 7 bases from J, the gap between germline ends came to 17 bases. The CDR3 extends over 16 amino acids. CDR1 is LNHDA and CDR2 is SQIVND in the germline V gene (reference sequence). The CDR3 bases are TGTGCCAGTAGTATAAACCTTCTAAGGACTGGTGAAAAACTGTTTTTT. Amino acids: CASSINLLRTGEKLFF.

The chain is built from TRBV28 and TRBJ1-2; TRBD1 matches at 7 bases. The CDR3 covers 15 residues. The trim removed 6 bases at V and 2 bases at J, leaving 9 bases unmatched. The germline V gene encodes CDR1 MDHEN and CDR2 SYDVKM. CDR3: CASSPYGTANYGYTF. The CDR3 DNA is TGTGCCAGCAGCCCCTACGGGACAGCGAACTATGGCTACACCTTC.

In its sample, this clone was seen once. The chain links TRBV5-6 to TRBJ1-6; the match to TRBD1 covers 9 bases. Per the germline V gene, CDR1 is SGHDT and CDR2 is YYEEEE. The CDR3 length is 16 residues. J lost 7 bases, V lost 4 bases, and 9 bases had no gene match. The CDR3 coding sequence is TGTGCCAGCAGCCAAAAACGGACAGGGGCAAATTCACCCCTCCACTTT. Its protein product is CASSQKRTGANSPLHF.

The chain employs TRBV6-5 and TRBJ1-4, with 7 bases lining up with TRBD1. The CDR3 is made up of 14 amino acids. Germline V gene sequence: CDR1 MNHEY, CDR2 SVGAGI. Trimming took 5 bases from V and 4 from J; bases not matched to a gene: 4. CDR3 nucleotides: TGTGCCAGCAGTCGACAGGGCCGTAATGAAAAACTGTTTTTT. This sequence encodes CASSRQGRNEKLFF.

The rearrangement joins TRBV29-1 to TRBJ1-5; D unresolved. The ends were cut back, 4 bases at V and 4 bases at J, with 17 bases in the middle. The CDR3 contains 15 residues. CDR1 is SQVTM and CDR2 is ANQGSEA in the germline V gene. The CDR3 DNA is TGCAGCGTTGCCTATGGTGGGCAAAAAAATCAGCCCCAGCATTTT. Translating gives CSVAYGGQKNQPQHF. Combining the CDR3 with reference TRBV29-1 and TRBJ1-5 gives the whole variable domain SAVISQKPSRDICQRGTSLTIQCQVDSQVTMMFWYRQQPGQSLTLIATANQGSEATYESGFVIDKFPISRPNLTFSTLTVSNMSPEDSSIYLCSVAYGGQKNQPQHFGDGTRLSIL.

The chain carries TRBV4-2 and TRBJ1-4; no reliable D call. Germline loops: CDR1 LGHNA, CDR2 YNFKEQ. V lost 1 base and J lost 10, with 13 bases in between. The CDR3 covers 14 residues. The CDR3 reads CASSQASQVRKLFF. As DNA, the CDR3 is TGTGCCAGCAGCCAAGCTTCCCAGGTCCGAAAACTGTTTTTT.

The chain employs TRBV30 and TRBJ1-1, with unresolved D. The CDR3 is 13 residues long. V was shortened by 4 bases and J by 0 bases, with 9 bases between the two germline ends. Looked up from germline, CDR1 is GTSNPN and CDR2 is SVGIG (reference sequence). CDR3 DNA: TGTGCCTGGATTTGGCGGGTGAACACTGAAGCTTTCTTT. Its protein is CAWIWRVNTEAFF.

By sample fraction, this clone is medium-sized. This chain uses TRBV19 with TRBJ2-2; no clear D. From germline, CDR1 is LNHDA and CDR2 SQIVND (reference sequence). The CDR3 consists of 12 residues. The V end was cut by 1 base, the J end by 6 bases, with 3 bases between. The DNA for the CDR3 is TGTGCCAGTAGTATAGGGTCCGGGGAGCTGTTTTTT. Amino acids: CASSIGSGELFF.